This TCR beta chain was captured in a study of blood T cell repertoires in COVID-19. Looking at the study overall: Sample material is recorded as cDNA or gDNA derived from T cells, B-cell-depleted T cells, or PBMCs.

Clones were read by immunoSEQ multiplex PCR, and TCRdb kept only the in-frame ones, dropping some. The sample has 300,000 to 450,000 clones; around 90% are singletons. The V gene end was trimmed by 5 bases and the J gene end by 3 bases; junction bases not matched to a gene: 11. There are 16 residues in the CDR3. Germline CDR1 reads SGHRS; CDR2 reads YFSETQ. Recruited during active infection, patients (from Seattle) were subsequently followed longitudinally. V and J are TRBV5-1 and TRBJ2-3; 8 nucleotides align to TRBD2. Sequencing used peripheral blood. This receptor was obtained from a woman in her 30s with COVID-19, enrolled during active disease. The CDR3 nucleotides are TGCGCCAGCAGACTCGGGGGGGCCGGGTCAACAGATACGCAGTATTTT. Protein: CASRLGGAGSTDTQYF.